Listed below are T cell receptor beta chains from one sample, sequenced in a study of T cells in Graves' hyperthyroidism and ophthalmopathy. Using its own MiXCR run on the multiplex PCR reads, TCRdb lists one record per CDR3 protein. This table has 40,000 or so distinct CDR3 sequences, 40% to 55% appearing once. The material sequenced was blood. The receptors were sampled from a woman in her forties or fifties with Graves' hyperthyroidism that later progressed to Graves' ophthalmopathy. Both conserved end residues are part of each CDR3. The order of the fields is clone size, D gene, J gene, V gene, CDR3 DNA, CDR3 protein. D genes are given only for firm matches. Clone size is not always given. Where it is, it says once, few, many or a class for expanded clones.

clone_size: .
d_call: .
j_call: TRBJ2-6
v_call: TRBV20-1
cdr3_nt: TGCAGTGCGAGAGCCTCGGGGTCCAACGTCCTGACTTTC
cdr3_aa: CSARASGSNVLTF

clone_size: many
d_call: .
j_call: TRBJ1-2
v_call: TRBV7-2
cdr3_nt: TGTGCCAGCAGCTTACGGGCCGATATCGGCTACACCTTC
cdr3_aa: CASSLRADIGYTF

clone_size: many
d_call: TRBD2
j_call: TRBJ2-1
v_call: TRBV5-1
cdr3_nt: TGCGCCAGCAGCTTCTCTAGCGGCAATGAGCAGTTCTTC
cdr3_aa: CASSFSSGNEQFF

clone_size: .
d_call: .
j_call: TRBJ1-4
v_call: TRBV7-9
cdr3_nt: TGTGCCAGCAGCGTAGAGGGTGAAAAACTGTTTTTT
cdr3_aa: CASSVEGEKLFF

clone_size: few
d_call: .
j_call: TRBJ1-5
v_call: TRBV7-2
cdr3_nt: TGTGCCAGCAGCTTAGTTTCAGGGGTAGGAGAGACCCAGCATTTT
cdr3_aa: CASSLVSGVGETQHF

clone_size: .
d_call: TRBD1
j_call: TRBJ2-7
v_call: TRBV5-1
cdr3_nt: TGCGCCAGCAGACAGGGGGAGATCTACGAGCAGTACTTC
cdr3_aa: CASRQGEIYEQYF

clone_size: .
d_call: .
j_call: TRBJ2-5
v_call: TRBV10-1
cdr3_nt: TGCGCCAGCAACTCACAGGGTTTCGGAGAGACCCAGTACTTC
cdr3_aa: CASNSQGFGETQYF

clone_size: .
d_call: TRBD1
j_call: TRBJ2-3
v_call: TRBV19
cdr3_nt: TGTGCCAGTAGTATAGAGCTCAGGGGGCGCGAGGATACGCAGTATTTT
cdr3_aa: CASSIELRGREDTQYF

clone_size: many
d_call: .
j_call: TRBJ1-1
v_call: TRBV6-2/TRBV6-3
cdr3_nt: TGTGCCAGCAGCCAGCAAAGGAACACTGAAGCTTTCTTT
cdr3_aa: CASSQQRNTEAFF

clone_size: .
d_call: .
j_call: TRBJ2-5
v_call: TRBV12-3/TRBV12-4
cdr3_nt: TGCGCCAGCAACGGAGGCGGGACAGAGACCCAGTACTTC
cdr3_aa: CASNGGGTETQYF

clone_size: .
d_call: .
j_call: TRBJ1-3
v_call: TRBV10-3
cdr3_nt: TGTGCCATCAGTGAGCCCAGCGGGAACACCATATATTTT
cdr3_aa: CAISEPSGNTIYF

clone_size: many
d_call: .
j_call: TRBJ2-3
v_call: TRBV20-1
cdr3_nt: TGCAGTGCTAGAGGCAGGGTTGGCGGCCCTAGCACAGATACGCAGTATTTT
cdr3_aa: CSARGRVGGPSTDTQYF

clone_size: many
d_call: .
j_call: TRBJ1-3
v_call: TRBV20-1
cdr3_nt: TGCAGTGCTAGAGATAGACAGAATGGAAACACCATATATTTT
cdr3_aa: CSARDRQNGNTIYF

clone_size: medium-sized
d_call: .
j_call: TRBJ1-6
v_call: TRBV19
cdr3_nt: TGTGCCAGTAGTCCGCAGGAGCAGGTTTCACCCCTCCACTTT
cdr3_aa: CASSPQEQVSPLHF

clone_size: many
d_call: TRBD2
j_call: TRBJ2-1
v_call: TRBV2
cdr3_nt: TGTGCCGTACTAGCGGGGGCCTCCTACAATGAGCAGTTCTTC
cdr3_aa: CAVLAGASYNEQFF

clone_size: .
d_call: .
j_call: TRBJ2-1
v_call: TRBV24-1
cdr3_nt: TGTGCCACCAGTGATCCGTCAGGGGCCCAGGGGAGGGGTGAGCAGTTCTTC
cdr3_aa: CATSDPSGAQGRGEQFF

clone_size: .
d_call: TRBD1
j_call: TRBJ1-2
v_call: TRBV7-2
cdr3_nt: TGTGCCAGCAGCTTAGCGGGACAGGGATTATATGGCTACACCTTC
cdr3_aa: CASSLAGQGLYGYTF

clone_size: medium-sized
d_call: .
j_call: TRBJ2-5
v_call: TRBV24-1
cdr3_nt: TGTGCCACCAGTGGGCAAGAGACCCAGTACTTC
cdr3_aa: CATSGQETQYF

clone_size: .
d_call: .
j_call: TRBJ2-1
v_call: TRBV6-2/TRBV6-3
cdr3_nt: TGTGCCAGCGGGAAAACCTACAGATGCAATGAGCAGTTCTTC
cdr3_aa: CASGKTYRCNEQFF

clone_size: many
d_call: TRBD2
j_call: TRBJ2-1
v_call: TRBV19
cdr3_nt: TGTGCCAGTAGTAGTGCGTCTAGCGGCGCCAATGAGCAGTTCTTC
cdr3_aa: CASSSASSGANEQFF

clone_size: .
d_call: .
j_call: TRBJ1-5
v_call: TRBV11-3
cdr3_nt: TGTGCCAGCAGCTTAGATAGCGGGAACAATCAGCCCCAGCATTTT
cdr3_aa: CASSLDSGNNQPQHF

clone_size: once
d_call: .
j_call: TRBJ2-5
v_call: TRBV7-3
cdr3_nt: TGTGCCAGCAGCCCCAGACGGTACTCTGGGGCCCAGTACTTC
cdr3_aa: CASSPRRYSGAQYF

clone_size: .
d_call: TRBD1
j_call: TRBJ2-1
v_call: TRBV19
cdr3_nt: TGTGCCAGTAGTCCGCGGACAGGGGGCTACAATGAGCAGTTCTTC
cdr3_aa: CASSPRTGGYNEQFF

clone_size: many
d_call: .
j_call: TRBJ1-1
v_call: TRBV19
cdr3_nt: TGTGCCAGTAGTATAATCCGGAGTCCTGAAGCTTTCTTT
cdr3_aa: CASSIIRSPEAFF

clone_size: medium-sized
d_call: .
j_call: TRBJ2-7
v_call: TRBV15
cdr3_nt: TGTGCCACCAGCTCAACCGGGACCTCTTCTCCTACCTACGAGCAGTACTTC
cdr3_aa: CATSSTGTSSPTYEQYF

clone_size: .
d_call: TRBD1
j_call: TRBJ1-4
v_call: TRBV20-1
cdr3_nt: TGCAGTGTGCGGGACAGGGAATATGAAAAACTGTTTTTT
cdr3_aa: CSVRDREYEKLFF

clone_size: .
d_call: .
j_call: TRBJ2-1
v_call: TRBV20-1
cdr3_nt: TGCAGTGCTAGAGGTATTAGGAACAGGTACAACAACGAGCAGTTCTTC
cdr3_aa: CSARGIRNRYNNEQFF

clone_size: medium-sized
d_call: TRBD2
j_call: TRBJ2-1
v_call: TRBV7-2
cdr3_nt: TGTGCCAGCAGCTTATGGCGGGAGGATTACAATGAGCAGTTCTTC
cdr3_aa: CASSLWREDYNEQFF

clone_size: many
d_call: .
j_call: TRBJ1-5
v_call: TRBV3-1
cdr3_nt: TGTGCCAGCAGCCCGGGACGGGATCAGCCCCAGCATTTT
cdr3_aa: CASSPGRDQPQHF

clone_size: many
d_call: .
j_call: TRBJ2-7
v_call: TRBV12-5
cdr3_nt: TGTGCTAGTGGTTTGGTACCCTACGAGCAGTACTTC
cdr3_aa: CASGLVPYEQYF

clone_size: .
d_call: .
j_call: TRBJ2-7
v_call: TRBV2
cdr3_nt: TGTGCCACACAGGGTTACTACGAGCAGTACTTC
cdr3_aa: CATQGYYEQYF

clone_size: .
d_call: TRBD1
j_call: TRBJ2-3
v_call: TRBV24-1
cdr3_nt: TGTGCCACCAGTGATTCCCGACAGGGGACAGATACGCAGTATTTT
cdr3_aa: CATSDSRQGTDTQYF